The rows below give T cell receptor beta chains drawn from one sample of a study of T cell repertoires in ileal Crohn's disease. The data were produced by immunoSEQ multiplex PCR, yet TCRdb's version contains in-frame clones alone and is incomplete. The sample holds fewer than 20,000 clones, under 80% seen once. The sample taken for sequencing was ileal tissue. The receptors originated from an adult with Crohn's disease. CDR3s include the opening cysteine and the closing phenylalanine or tryptophan. The D gene is left open where the match is weak. A clone size is listed for some rows: how often the clone was seen (once, few, many), or a class if it is expanded.

CDR3nt,CDR3aa,j_gene,v_gene,len,abundance,d_gene
TGTGCCAGCAGTTACGACATCACCTACGAGCAGTACTTC,CASSYDITYEQYF,TRBJ2-7,TRBV6-6,13,.,.
TGTGCCAGCAGTTATGGAGTGACCTACGAGCAGTACTTC,CASSYGVTYEQYF,TRBJ2-7,TRBV6-5,13,.,.
TGTGCCACCAGCAGGGGCAGCGGGAGTTCCAATGAGCAGTTCTTC,CATSRGSGSSNEQFF,TRBJ2-1,TRBV15,15,few,TRBD2
TGTGCCAGCAGCCGAACTAGCGGGGGCCGACCCGGGGAGCTGTTTTTT,CASSRTSGGRPGELFF,TRBJ2-2,TRBV11-2,16,.,TRBD2
TGTGCCAGCAGCCAGGAGGAGGGAGGGGTAGGAGAGCAGTACTTC,CASSQEEGGVGEQYF,TRBJ2-7,TRBV6-6,15,.,TRBD2
TGTGCCAGCAGCTTGGGACAGGGGATAAGAACTGAAGCTTTCTTT,CASSLGQGIRTEAFF,TRBJ1-1,TRBV6-1,15,.,TRBD1
TGTGCCAGCAGTGAGGACAGGGTTGGTACGCAGTATTTT,CASSEDRVGTQYF,TRBJ2-3,TRBV2,13,.,TRBD1
TGCGCCAGCACCCAGGGACGGGGGGGCGCAGATACGCAGTATTTT,CASTQGRGGADTQYF,TRBJ2-3,TRBV5-1,15,.,TRBD2
TGCGCCAGCAGCTTGGTCCTAGCGGGAGGGGGAGCAGATACGCAGTATTTT,CASSLVLAGGGADTQYF,TRBJ2-3,TRBV5-1,17,.,TRBD2
TGTGCCACCAGCCCCCGAGGGACAGTCTGGGGGGAGACCCAGTACTTC,CATSPRGTVWGETQYF,TRBJ2-5,TRBV15,16,.,TRBD1
TGTGCCAGCTCCCCCGGTCTAGCGGGAGGTGAGACCCAGTACTTC,CASSPGLAGGETQYF,TRBJ2-5,TRBV18,15,.,TRBD2
TGTGCCAGCAGTGAAAGGACAGAAAATCAGCCCCAGCATTTT,CASSERTENQPQHF,TRBJ1-5,TRBV2,14,.,.
TGTGCCAGCAGGCCGGGACAGGGCTTTGAGACCCAGTACTTC,CASRPGQGFETQYF,TRBJ2-5,TRBV19,14,.,TRBD1
TGCGCCAGCAGCTTAAACGGGGTTTCATCGGAAAAACTGTTTTTT,CASSLNGVSSEKLFF,TRBJ1-4,TRBV5-1,15,.,.
TGTGCCAGCAGCTTGTCAGGGGCCGAGACCCAGTACTTC,CASSLSGAETQYF,TRBJ2-5,TRBV5-6,13,.,.
TGTGCTAGTGGTTTAGGGGGAAGAGGGGGAAACATTCAGTACTTC,CASGLGGRGGNIQYF,TRBJ2-4,TRBV12-5,15,.,.
TGTGCCAGCAGGGGAGGACGTTCTCAAGAGACCCAGTACTTC,CASRGGRSQETQYF,TRBJ2-5,TRBV6-1,14,.,.
TGTGCCAGTAGTACGACCCGGGACACCTTCTATGGCTACACCTTC,CASSTTRDTFYGYTF,TRBJ1-2,TRBV19,15,.,.
TGTGCCAGCAGCTTGGGCGGGACTGATGAAAAACTGTTTTTT,CASSLGGTDEKLFF,TRBJ1-4,TRBV5-4,14,.,.
TGTGCCAGCAGTTACTCCAACAGGGGGCAAAACACCATATATTTT,CASSYSNRGQNTIYF,TRBJ1-3,TRBV6-5,15,.,TRBD1
TGCAGCGTTGAAGGCCCCTCAGGGGACGAGCAGTACTTC,CSVEGPSGDEQYF,TRBJ2-7,TRBV29-1,13,.,.
TGTGCCAGTAGTATAGGACTAGTCTACGAGCAGTACTTC,CASSIGLVYEQYF,TRBJ2-7,TRBV19,13,.,.
TGTGCCAGCAGCTTGGTAGGAAACACCATATATTTT,CASSLVGNTIYF,TRBJ1-3,TRBV5-6,12,.,.
TGTGCCAGCATACGTCTTCGGAGCGAAAACGACAATGAGCAGTTCTTC,CASIRLRSENDNEQFF,TRBJ2-1,TRBV2,16,.,.
TGCGCCAGCAGCCAAGATCGGAACGGGAAGAATGAAAAACTGTTTTTT,CASSQDRNGKNEKLFF,TRBJ1-4,TRBV4-1,16,.,.
TGTGCCAGCAGCTTAGGAGGGTTCTATGGCTACACCTTC,CASSLGGFYGYTF,TRBJ1-2,TRBV7-6,13,.,.